The rows below give T cell receptor beta chains drawn from one sample of a study of T cells in localized non-small cell lung cancer. The protocol was immunoSEQ multiplex PCR, while the TCRdb copy is restricted to in-frame clones and leaves out a portion. Altogether about 43,000 clones are present, over 75% being singletons, with the ten largest covering more than 9%. This specimen was PBMCs, taken before any cancer treatment. These receptors were obtained from a woman aged 35 to 69 with stage II lung adenocarcinoma. The CDR3 runs from the conserved cysteine through the conserved F or W. D genes are given only for firm matches. Clone size appears in some rows only: once, few, many, or a class for an expanded clone.

d_call j_call clone_size v_call cdr3_nt cdr3_aa
. TRBJ1-2 . TRBV7-9 TGTGCCAGCAGCTTAGACTGGCTTGGGGATGGCTACACCTTC CASSLDWLGDGYTF
. TRBJ2-7 . TRBV6-6 TGTGCCAGCAGAAAAGGGGGCGAGCAGTACTTC CASRKGGEQYF
TRBD2 TRBJ2-1 . TRBV28 TGTGCCAGCAGTTTAATTAGCGGGAGGCGGAATGAGCAGTTCTTC CASSLISGRRNEQFF
. TRBJ2-7 . TRBV28 TGTGCCAGCACCTTGAGAACCGGAGAGCAGTACTTC CASTLRTGEQYF
TRBD2 TRBJ2-2 . TRBV7-2 TGTGCCAGCAGCTTAAGCACTAGCGGGAGGTATCACGGGGAGCTGTTTTTT CASSLSTSGRYHGELFF
. TRBJ2-5 . TRBV15 TGTGCCACCGTAGAACAGGGTTACGAGACCCAGTACTTC CATVEQGYETQYF
. TRBJ2-2 . TRBV5-8 TGTGCCAGCAGCTTGTATACAGGCATTAACACCGGGGAGCTGTTTTTT CASSLYTGINTGELFF
TRBD1 TRBJ2-3 . TRBV27 TGTGCCAGCAGTTTAACCGGGACAGGGCTGAACACAGATACGCAGTATTTT CASSLTGTGLNTDTQYF
TRBD2 TRBJ2-3 . TRBV5-4 TGTGCCTTCATAAAGCGGGGGGGTTCAGATACGCAGTATTTT CAFIKRGGSDTQYF
. TRBJ2-2 . TRBV9 TGTGCCAGCAGCGTAGGTTTCGGGCGGACCGGGGAGCTGTTTTTT CASSVGFGRTGELFF
TRBD1 TRBJ2-5 . TRBV5-1 TGCGCCAGCAGCTTTCAACAGGGGCGGGAAGAGACCCAGTACTTC CASSFQQGREETQYF
. TRBJ1-1 . TRBV9 TGTGCCAGCAGCGTAGGTCCTACCAGTCAGGGGACTGAAGCTTTCTTT CASSVGPTSQGTEAFF
. TRBJ1-2 . TRBV5-4 TGTGCCAGCAGCCCTGGGTCCCTTAACTATGGCTACACCTTC CASSPGSLNYGYTF
. TRBJ1-1 . TRBV11-2 TGTGCCAGCAGCTTAGTCCGCGACAGGGAAGCTTTCTTT CASSLVRDREAFF
TRBD1 TRBJ1-2 few TRBV2 TGTGCCAGCAGTGCAGGAGGGGGCGGGGTGAGTGGCTACACCTTC CASSAGGGGVSGYTF
TRBD2 TRBJ2-1 . TRBV14 TGTGCCAGCTCCCTATTAGGGCGGGAGGGCCGCAGTGAGCAGTTCTTC CASSLLGREGRSEQFF
. TRBJ2-2 . TRBV7-3 TGTGCCAGCAGCTTATCCCCCACCGGGGAGCTGTTTTTT CASSLSPTGELFF
. TRBJ1-3 once TRBV5-1 TGCGCCAGCAGCCCTCCCGGGGCTGGAAACACCATATATTTT CASSPPGAGNTIYF
. TRBJ2-6 . TRBV28 TGTGCCAGCGGGTCAATTAAACCTGGGGCCAACGTCCTGACTTTC CASGSIKPGANVLTF
. TRBJ1-2 once TRBV5-4 TGTGCCAGCAGCTTGGTGTCAGGGGCGGGTGGCTACACCTTC CASSLVSGAGGYTF
TRBD1 TRBJ1-6 . TRBV11-2 TGTGCCAGCAGCTTAACGGGACAGTATAATTCACCCCTCCACTTT CASSLTGQYNSPLHF
. TRBJ1-5 once TRBV27 TGTGCCAGCGGTGAATTACAGGGTTCCAATCAGCCCCAGCATTTT CASGELQGSNQPQHF
. TRBJ2-7 . TRBV29-1 TGCAGCGCCCACCCGCAGGGGTCCTACGAGCAGTACTTC CSAHPQGSYEQYF
. TRBJ1-1 . TRBV4-1 TGCGCCAGCAGCCGAGAGGGGGGGGCTGAAGCTTTCTTT CASSREGGAEAFF
. TRBJ1-3 . TRBV7-6 TGTGCCAGCAGCTTAGCATCGGGCGGAAACACCATATATTTT CASSLASGGNTIYF
. TRBJ1-4 . TRBV7-8 TGTGCCAGCAGCTTAGGGCTGAATGAAAAACTGTTTTTT CASSLGLNEKLFF
TRBD1 TRBJ1-1 . TRBV6-5 TGTGCCAGCAGTGGACGGACAGGGGACACTGAAGCTTTCTTT CASSGRTGDTEAFF
TRBD2 TRBJ2-1 . TRBV6-5 TGTGCCAGCAGTTACCTAGGTAGCGGGAGGGCCAGTGAGCAGTTCTTC CASSYLGSGRASEQFF